This T cell receptor beta chain was sequenced during a study of cytomegalovirus exposure and HLA in healthy donors. Primers included in the PCR were 60 Vbeta and 13 Jbeta primers. Libraries were prepared by immunoSEQ multiplex PCR; TCRdb keeps only in-frame clonotypes and omits some of them. The sample consists of about 89,000 clones, around 85% of them appearing once. Notes on this clone: What it binds is not known.

Regarding the study as a whole: Relative to the 666-donor mean, N-insertions were reportedly fewer in an Asian-associated ancestry cluster in a later analysis. Later analysis demonstrated an association between a missense DCLRE1C variant and TCR beta V- and J-gene trimming. The dataset shows that most TCR sequences were rare, while some public TCRs occurred in many donors.

The specimen was PBMCs. The clonotype originates from a man aged 25 to 45 in good health and CMV-seronegative.

This CDR3 reads CASSPGEAYYGYTF. In nucleotides, the CDR3 is TGTGCCAGCAGCCCAGGGGAAGCTTACTATGGCTACACCTTC. This chain joins TRBV11-2 and TRBJ1-2, with TRBD1 as a possible D gene (6 bases). CDR3 length: 14 amino acids. With 5 bases removed from V and 3 bases from J, the gap between germline ends came to 13 bases. CDR1 and CDR2 (germline): SGHAT, FQNNGV.